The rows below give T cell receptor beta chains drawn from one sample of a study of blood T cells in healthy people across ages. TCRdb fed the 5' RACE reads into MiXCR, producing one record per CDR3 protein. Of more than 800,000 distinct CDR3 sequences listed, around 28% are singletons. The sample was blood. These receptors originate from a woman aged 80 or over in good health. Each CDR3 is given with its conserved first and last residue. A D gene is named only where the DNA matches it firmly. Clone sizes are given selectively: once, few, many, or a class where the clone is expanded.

TGTGCCAGCAGTTTAGGGGTTGGTCCCCCCTACGAGCAGTACTTC,CASSLGVGPPYEQYF,.,TRBJ2-7,many,TRBV12-3/TRBV12-4
TGCAGTGCTAGAGTGACAGGGTCGGATACGCAGTATTTT,CSARVTGSDTQYF,TRBD1,TRBJ2-3,many,TRBV20-1
TGTGCCAGCAGGTACAGGGGAATTTTGGACACCGGGGAGCTGTTTTTT,CASRYRGILDTGELFF,TRBD1,TRBJ2-2,many,TRBV12-3/TRBV12-4
TGTGCCAGCAGTCCCGCCGGACGGTCGAACACTGAAGCTTTCTTT,CASSPAGRSNTEAFF,.,TRBJ1-1,few,TRBV12-3/TRBV12-4
TGTGCCAGCAGTTACGAAGACAATTCACCCCTCCACTTT,CASSYEDNSPLHF,.,TRBJ1-6,few,TRBV6-5
TGTGCCAGCAGCCAAGAGGGCTACATGAACACTGAAGCTTTCTTT,CASSQEGYMNTEAFF,.,TRBJ1-1,.,TRBV3-1
TGCGCCAGCAGCTTGTCCGGGACAGGGTCCTACAATGAGCAGTTCTTC,CASSLSGTGSYNEQFF,TRBD1,TRBJ2-1,many,TRBV5-1
TGCGCCAGCAGCTTGGCCACAGGATACAATGAGCAGTTCTTC,CASSLATGYNEQFF,.,TRBJ2-1,many,TRBV5-1
TGTGCCAGCTTCTCCCGGACGGGTAACTACGAGCAGTACTTC,CASFSRTGNYEQYF,.,TRBJ2-7,.,TRBV5-5
TGTGCCAGCAGCGAACAGGGGGCCATACAGCCCCAGCATTTT,CASSEQGAIQPQHF,TRBD1,TRBJ1-5,.,TRBV2
TGTGCCAGCAGTTTACCCTGGACAGGGGAGGATGGCTACACCTTC,CASSLPWTGEDGYTF,TRBD1,TRBJ1-2,many,TRBV28
TGTGCCAGCAACGATCCAGGGGCAGAGACCCAGTACTTC,CASNDPGAETQYF,.,TRBJ2-5,.,TRBV7-2
TGCGCCAGCAGCCCACCGGGACAGGCCTCAGATACGCAGTATTTT,CASSPPGQASDTQYF,TRBD1,TRBJ2-3,many,TRBV5-1
TGCAGTGCTAGGATCGGCCCTCGGCAGGTTCGGACCCAGTACTTC,CSARIGPRQVRTQYF,.,TRBJ2-5,.,TRBV20-1
TGTGCCAGCAGCTTCCGAGTAGGGGGCGCAAAAAATACGCAGTATTTT,CASSFRVGGAKNTQYF,TRBD1,TRBJ2-3,.,TRBV7-2
TGTGCCAGCAGTGAATTCGTCTTTGGGTATGAGCAGTTCTTC,CASSEFVFGYEQFF,.,TRBJ2-1,once,TRBV9
TGTGCCAGCAGTGATGGGGGGCCTAACACCGGGGAGCTGTTTTTT,CASSDGGPNTGELFF,.,TRBJ2-2,.,TRBV6-1
TGTGCCAGCTCACCAGGGACAGGGTACATAGAAGCTTTCTTT,CASSPGTGYIEAFF,TRBD1,TRBJ1-1,.,TRBV18
TGTGCCAGCAGCGTAGGGGGCTTACCGGGCGGGGATACGCAGTATTTT,CASSVGGLPGGDTQYF,.,TRBJ2-3,many,TRBV9
TGTGCCTGGACTCTGAGTCCGGGACAGGCCACTCTCGCTCGGGGCTACACCTTC,CAWTLSPGQATLARGYTF,TRBD1,TRBJ1-2,.,TRBV30
TGTGCCAGCACCGCTCAGGGGGCGCGGGAGGCCCAGTACTTC,CASTAQGAREAQYF,.,TRBJ2-4,.,TRBV2
TGCGCCAGCAGCTTGTCGGGGGGCCCACGAGAGACCCAGTACTTC,CASSLSGGPRETQYF,.,TRBJ2-5,many,TRBV5-1
TGCAGTGCTCGTGGAGGGTTTGGGGAAAAACTGTTTTTT,CSARGGFGEKLFF,.,TRBJ1-4,.,TRBV20-1
TGTGCCAGCAGCTTAGCGGGGCAGGGGCTGCAAGGGACCCAGTACTTC,CASSLAGQGLQGTQYF,.,TRBJ2-5,many,TRBV7-8
TGTGCCAGCAGCGCCCGGGGTGCTCCCCCCAATGAGCAGTTCTTC,CASSARGAPPNEQFF,.,TRBJ2-1,many,TRBV27
TGTGCCTGGAGTGTACGTGGGGGGAACACTGAAGCTTTCTTT,CAWSVRGGNTEAFF,.,TRBJ1-1,few,TRBV30
TGTGCCAGCGAAAACTACGAGCAGTACTTC,CASENYEQYF,.,TRBJ2-7,.,TRBV6-5
TGTGCCAGCAGCTTAGGGTTACGGGAGGCCGATACGCAGTATTTT,CASSLGLREADTQYF,TRBD2,TRBJ2-3,once,TRBV7-9
TGTGCCAGCAGTTTGGTCCCCTCACTAGCGGGGGGCCAGGAGGCGGAGCAGTTCTTC,CASSLVPSLAGGQEAEQFF,TRBD2,TRBJ2-1,many,TRBV12-3/TRBV12-4
TGTGCCAGCAATGCCCAAGAGACCCAGTACTTC,CASNAQETQYF,.,TRBJ2-5,.,TRBV7-8
TGTGCCAGCAGTGAACACCACACAGATACGCAGTATTTT,CASSEHHTDTQYF,.,TRBJ2-3,many,TRBV6-4
TGCAGCGTTAGGGGGTCGGGCACAGATACGCAGTATTTT,CSVRGSGTDTQYF,.,TRBJ2-3,few,TRBV29-1
TGTGCCAGCAGCTCACCCCCCCAGGGAAAAGGCTACACCTTC,CASSSPPQGKGYTF,.,TRBJ1-2,many,TRBV7-9
TGTGCCAGCAGCTTAATAACGGTGCCGATTGGGGGTGGCTACACCTTC,CASSLITVPIGGGYTF,.,TRBJ1-2,few,TRBV7-2
TGCGCCAGCAGCTTACAAGGGACTAGCGGGGGGTGGAATGAGCAGTTCTTC,CASSLQGTSGGWNEQFF,TRBD2,TRBJ2-1,many,TRBV5-1
TGTGCCAGCAGCTTAGAGGGCCAGGTCCGCAATCAGCCCCAGCATTTT,CASSLEGQVRNQPQHF,.,TRBJ1-5,.,TRBV11-2
TGCAGCGTTTTGGCTAGCGGGAGCCAAGAGACCCAGTACTTC,CSVLASGSQETQYF,TRBD2,TRBJ2-5,.,TRBV29-1
TGTGCCTGGAGGGGCCCGGGGGTAGACACTGAAGCTTTCTTT,CAWRGPGVDTEAFF,.,TRBJ1-1,few,TRBV30
TGCAGTGTTAATAGGGGCCCTAGCACAGATACACAGTATTTT,CSVNRGPSTDTQYF,.,TRBJ2-3,.,TRBV20-1
TGTGCCAGCAGCCCGGGTGGGAGTAGCAATCAGCCCCAGCATTTT,CASSPGGSSNQPQHF,.,TRBJ1-5,many,TRBV7-9
TGTGCCAGCTCACCACCCTTTGGGGAGACCCAGTACTTC,CASSPPFGETQYF,.,TRBJ2-5,few,TRBV18
TGTGCCAGCAGCCCCAGGGACGGGGGGGCTGGTGAGCAGTTCTTC,CASSPRDGGAGEQFF,TRBD2,TRBJ2-1,many,TRBV11-3
TGTGCCAGCAGCCAAGACGTCGGGGATTACAATGAGCAGTTCTTC,CASSQDVGDYNEQFF,.,TRBJ2-1,.,TRBV3-1
TGTGCCAGCAGCTTAGAGGGGAACAGGGGGCGTGAGACCCAGTACTTC,CASSLEGNRGRETQYF,TRBD1,TRBJ2-5,many,TRBV11-2
TGCAGTGCTAGAGTATCGGACCCAACAGGGGCCCAGTACTTC,CSARVSDPTGAQYF,TRBD1,TRBJ2-5,many,TRBV20-1